This T cell receptor beta chain was sequenced in a study of blood T cells in healthy people across ages. Study results and caveats: Roughly linear declines in TCR beta diversity per million T cells occurred with age. The diversity estimates, figures obtained from one million T cells, were considered underestimates.

In its sample, this clonotype was seen a few times. Antigen: not known. The CDR3 is 14 amino acids. The ends were cut back, 4 bases at V and 8 bases at J, with 17 bases in the middle. Germline loops: CDR1 MNHEY, CDR2 SMNVEV (reference sequence). Approximately 9.7 milliliters was the volume of peripheral blood drawn from each donor. Then a second PCR, running about 7 to 11 cycles, was carried out with a sample-barcoded 5' primer and a J-beta primer mix. Tags on each cDNA molecule came from a template-switch adaptor with 12 random nucleotides. MiXCR, run by TCRdb on the 5' RACE reads, gives a single entry per CDR3 protein. The data contain around 1,700,000 distinct CDR3 sequences, 28% of them singletons.

The specimen sequenced was blood. The receptor was isolated from a woman between 25 and 40 years old in good health. The J gene is TRBJ1-2, the V gene TRBV27; D is unclear. CDR3 DNA: TGTGCCAGCAGTTACGACGGCCCAGGACGGGGCTACACCTTC. It is translated as CASSYDGPGRGYTF.